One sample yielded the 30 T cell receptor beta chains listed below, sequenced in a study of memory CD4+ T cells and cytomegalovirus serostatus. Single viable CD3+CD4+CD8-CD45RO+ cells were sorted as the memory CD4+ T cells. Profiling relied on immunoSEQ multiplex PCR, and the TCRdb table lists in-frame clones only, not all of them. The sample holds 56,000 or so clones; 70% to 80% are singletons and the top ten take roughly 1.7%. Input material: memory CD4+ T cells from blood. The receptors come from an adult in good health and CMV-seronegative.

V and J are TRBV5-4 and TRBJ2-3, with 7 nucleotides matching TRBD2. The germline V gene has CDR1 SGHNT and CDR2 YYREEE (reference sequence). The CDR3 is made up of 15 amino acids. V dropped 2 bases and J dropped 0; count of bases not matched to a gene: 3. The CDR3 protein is CASSFERGSTDTQYF. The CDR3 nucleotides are TGTGCCAGCAGCTTCGAGCGGGGTAGCACAGATACGCAGTATTTT. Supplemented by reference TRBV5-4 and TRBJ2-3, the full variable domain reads ETGVTQSPTHLIKTRGQQVTLRCSSQSGHNTVSWYQQALGQGPQFIFQYYREEENGRGNFPPRFSGLQFPNYSSELNVNALELDDSALYLCASSFERGSTDTQYFGPGTRLTVL.

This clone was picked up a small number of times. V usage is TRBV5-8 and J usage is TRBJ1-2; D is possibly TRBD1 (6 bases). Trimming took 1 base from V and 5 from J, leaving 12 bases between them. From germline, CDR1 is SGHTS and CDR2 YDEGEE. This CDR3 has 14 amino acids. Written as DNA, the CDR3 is TGTGCCAGCAGCTTGTACAGGGCGAAGTATGGCTACACCTTC. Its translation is CASSLYRAKYGYTF.

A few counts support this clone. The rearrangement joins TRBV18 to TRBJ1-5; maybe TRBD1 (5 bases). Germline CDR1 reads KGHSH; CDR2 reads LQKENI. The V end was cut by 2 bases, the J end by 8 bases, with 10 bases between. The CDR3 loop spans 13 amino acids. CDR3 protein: CASSPKGREPQHF. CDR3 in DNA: TGTGCCAGCTCACCAAAGGGGCGAGAGCCCCAGCATTTT.

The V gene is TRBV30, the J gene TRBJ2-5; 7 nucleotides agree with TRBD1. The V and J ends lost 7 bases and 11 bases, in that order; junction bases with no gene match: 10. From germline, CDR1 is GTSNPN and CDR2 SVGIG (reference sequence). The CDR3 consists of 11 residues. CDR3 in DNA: TGTGCCTCTCACCGGACAGGACGGCAGTACTTC. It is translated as CASHRTGRQYF.

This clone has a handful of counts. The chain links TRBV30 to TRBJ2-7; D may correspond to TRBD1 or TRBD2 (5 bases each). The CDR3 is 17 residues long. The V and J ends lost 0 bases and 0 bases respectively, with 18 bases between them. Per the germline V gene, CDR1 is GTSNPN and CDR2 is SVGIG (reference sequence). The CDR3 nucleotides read TGTGCCTGGAGTGTACGTTGGGGGACGGTTAGCTCCTACGAGCAGTACTTC. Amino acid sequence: CAWSVRWGTVSSYEQYF. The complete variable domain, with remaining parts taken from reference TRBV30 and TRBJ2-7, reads SQTIHQWPATLVQPVGSPLSLECTVEGTSNPNLYWYRQAAGRGLQLLFYSVGIGQISSEVPQNLSASRPQDRQFILSSKKLLLSDSGFYLCAWSVRWGTVSSYEQYFGPGTRLTVT.

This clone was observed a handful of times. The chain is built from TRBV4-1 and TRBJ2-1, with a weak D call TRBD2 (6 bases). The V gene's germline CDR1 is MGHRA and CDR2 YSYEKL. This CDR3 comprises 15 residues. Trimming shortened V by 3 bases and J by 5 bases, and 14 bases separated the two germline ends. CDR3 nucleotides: TGCGCCAGCAGCCAGGCGGGGCCGGGGGACAATGAGCAGTTCTTC. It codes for CASSQAGPGDNEQFF.

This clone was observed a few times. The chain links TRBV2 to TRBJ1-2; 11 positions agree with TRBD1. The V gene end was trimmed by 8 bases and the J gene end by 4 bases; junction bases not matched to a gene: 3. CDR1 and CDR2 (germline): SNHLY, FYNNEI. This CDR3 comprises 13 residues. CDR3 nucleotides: TGTGCCAGCTGGACAGGGGGCCTCTATGGCTACACCTTC. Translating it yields CASWTGGLYGYTF.

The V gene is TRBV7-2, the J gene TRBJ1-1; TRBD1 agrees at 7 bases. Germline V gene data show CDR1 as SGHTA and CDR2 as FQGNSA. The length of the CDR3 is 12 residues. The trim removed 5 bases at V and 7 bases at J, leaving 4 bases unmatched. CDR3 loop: CASSPDRVEAFF. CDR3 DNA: TGTGCCAGCAGCCCCGACAGGGTTGAAGCTTTCTTT.

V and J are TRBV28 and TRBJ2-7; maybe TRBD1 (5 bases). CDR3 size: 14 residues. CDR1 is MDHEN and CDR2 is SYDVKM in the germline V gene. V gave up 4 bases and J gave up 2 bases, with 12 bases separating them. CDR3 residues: CASSSYRQPYEQYF. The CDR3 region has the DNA TGTGCCAGCAGTTCCTACCGACAGCCCTACGAGCAGTACTTC.

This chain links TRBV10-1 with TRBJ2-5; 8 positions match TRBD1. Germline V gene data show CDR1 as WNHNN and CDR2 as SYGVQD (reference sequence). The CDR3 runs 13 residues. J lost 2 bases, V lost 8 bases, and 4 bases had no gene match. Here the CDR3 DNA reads TGCGCCAGCGGGGGACAGGTGCAAGAGACCCAGTACTTC. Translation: CASGGQVQETQYF.

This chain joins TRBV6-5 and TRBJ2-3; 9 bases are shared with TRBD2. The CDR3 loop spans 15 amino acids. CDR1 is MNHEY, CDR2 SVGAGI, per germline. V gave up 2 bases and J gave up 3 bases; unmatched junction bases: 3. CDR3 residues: CASSYILAGTDTQYF. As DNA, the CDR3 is TGTGCCAGCAGTTACATTCTAGCGGGAACAGATACGCAGTATTTT.

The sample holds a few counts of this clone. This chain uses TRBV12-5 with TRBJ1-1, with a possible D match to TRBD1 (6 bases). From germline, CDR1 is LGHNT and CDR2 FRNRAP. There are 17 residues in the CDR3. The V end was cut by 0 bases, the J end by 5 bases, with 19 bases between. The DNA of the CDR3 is TGTGCTAGTGGTTTGGTAAATAATCGTGGGGGCCCGACTGAAGCTTTCTTT. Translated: CASGLVNNRGGPTEAFF.

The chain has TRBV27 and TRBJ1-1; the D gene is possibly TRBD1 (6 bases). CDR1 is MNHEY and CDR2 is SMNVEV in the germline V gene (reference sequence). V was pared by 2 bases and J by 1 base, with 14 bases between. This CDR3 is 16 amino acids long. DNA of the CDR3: TGTGCCAGCAGTTTAGGAGGGTGGGGGCCGAACACTGAAGCTTTCTTT. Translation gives CASSLGGWGPNTEAFF.

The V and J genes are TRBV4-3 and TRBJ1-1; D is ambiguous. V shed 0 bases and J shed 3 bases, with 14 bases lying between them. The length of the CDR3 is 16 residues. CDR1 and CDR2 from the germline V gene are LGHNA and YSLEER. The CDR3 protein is CASSQDMVGSDTEAFF. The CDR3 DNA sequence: TGCGCCAGCAGCCAAGATATGGTAGGGAGTGACACTGAAGCTTTCTTT.

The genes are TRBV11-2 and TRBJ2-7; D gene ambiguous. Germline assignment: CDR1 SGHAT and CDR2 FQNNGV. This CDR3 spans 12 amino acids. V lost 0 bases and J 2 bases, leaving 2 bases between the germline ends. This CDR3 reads CASSLDPYEQYF. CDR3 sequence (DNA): TGTGCCAGCAGCTTAGACCCCTACGAGCAGTACTTC. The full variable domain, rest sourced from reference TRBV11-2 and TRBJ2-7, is EAGVAQSPRYKIIEKRQSVAFWCNPISGHATLYWYQQILGQGPKLLIQFQNNGVVDDSQLPKDRFSAERLKGVDSTLKIQPAKLEDSAVYLCASSLDPYEQYFGPGTRLTVT.

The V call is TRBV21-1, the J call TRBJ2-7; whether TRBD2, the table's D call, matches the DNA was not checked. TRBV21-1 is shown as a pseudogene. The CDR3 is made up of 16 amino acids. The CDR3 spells CASSKASGGLSYEQYF. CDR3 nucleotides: TGTGCCAGCAGCAAAGCTAGCGGGGGCCTATCCTACGAGCAGTACTTC.

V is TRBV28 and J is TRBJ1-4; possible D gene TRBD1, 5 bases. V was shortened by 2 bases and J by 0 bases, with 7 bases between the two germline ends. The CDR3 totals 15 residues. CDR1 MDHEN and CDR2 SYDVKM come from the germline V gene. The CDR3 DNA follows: TGTGCCAGCAGTTTAGGGGGGGCAACTAATGAAAAACTGTTTTTT. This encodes CASSLGGATNEKLFF.

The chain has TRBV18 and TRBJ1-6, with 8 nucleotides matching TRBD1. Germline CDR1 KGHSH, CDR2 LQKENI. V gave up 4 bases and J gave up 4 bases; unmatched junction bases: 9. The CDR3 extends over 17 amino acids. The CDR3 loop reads CASSRGDRTTYNSPLHF. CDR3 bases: TGTGCCAGCTCACGTGGGGACAGGACTACATATAATTCACCCCTCCACTTT.

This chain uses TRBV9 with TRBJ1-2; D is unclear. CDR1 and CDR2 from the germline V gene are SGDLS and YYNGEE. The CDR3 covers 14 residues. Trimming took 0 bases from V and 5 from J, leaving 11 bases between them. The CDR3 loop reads CASSVDGYAYGYTF. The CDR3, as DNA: TGTGCCAGCAGCGTAGATGGATACGCTTATGGCTACACCTTC. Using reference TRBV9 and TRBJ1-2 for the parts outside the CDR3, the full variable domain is DSGVTQTPKHLITATGQRVTLRCSPRSGDLSVYWYQQSLDQGLQFLIQYYNGEERAKGNILERFSAQQFPDLHSELNLSSLELGDSALYFCASSVDGYAYGYTFGSGTRLTVV.

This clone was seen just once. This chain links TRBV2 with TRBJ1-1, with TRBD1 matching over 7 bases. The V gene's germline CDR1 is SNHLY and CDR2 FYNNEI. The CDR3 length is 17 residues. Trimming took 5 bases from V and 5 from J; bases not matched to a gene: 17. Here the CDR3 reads CASSHSAGGSSWTEAFF. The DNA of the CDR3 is TGTGCCAGCAGTCATTCGGCAGGGGGTTCTTCATGGACTGAAGCTTTCTTT.

Written as DNA, the CDR3 is TGTGCCAGCAGTCCAAGATTGCAAAACTATGGCTACACCTTC. It is translated as CASSPRLQNYGYTF. The chain employs TRBV7-8 and TRBJ1-2; no clear D gene. Germline V gene sequence: CDR1 SGHVS, CDR2 FQNEAQ. Trimming removed 6 bases at V and 2 bases at J, with 13 bases between. The CDR3 covers 14 residues.

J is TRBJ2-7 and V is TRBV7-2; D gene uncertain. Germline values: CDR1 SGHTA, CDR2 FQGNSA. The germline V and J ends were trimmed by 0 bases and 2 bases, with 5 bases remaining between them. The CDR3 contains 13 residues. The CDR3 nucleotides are TGTGCCAGCAGCTTAGCAGGAACCTACGAGCAGTACTTC. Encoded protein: CASSLAGTYEQYF.

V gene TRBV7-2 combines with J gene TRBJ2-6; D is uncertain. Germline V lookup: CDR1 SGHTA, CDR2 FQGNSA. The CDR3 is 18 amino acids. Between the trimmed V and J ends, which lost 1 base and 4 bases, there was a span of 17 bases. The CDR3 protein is CASSLVWRGRAGANVLTF. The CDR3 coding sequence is TGTGCCAGCAGCTTAGTCTGGAGAGGACGAGCAGGGGCCAACGTCCTGACTTTC.

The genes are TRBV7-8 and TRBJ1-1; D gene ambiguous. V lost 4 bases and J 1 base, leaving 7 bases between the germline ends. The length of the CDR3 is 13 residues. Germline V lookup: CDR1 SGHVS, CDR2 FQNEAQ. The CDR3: CASSSAPNTEAFF. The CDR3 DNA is TGTGCCAGCAGCTCGGCCCCGAACACTGAAGCTTTCTTT.

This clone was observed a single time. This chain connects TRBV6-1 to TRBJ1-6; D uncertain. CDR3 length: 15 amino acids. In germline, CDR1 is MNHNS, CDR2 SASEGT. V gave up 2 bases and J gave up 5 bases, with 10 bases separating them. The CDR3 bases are TGTGCCAGCAGTGAATCGCGGCTTCATAATTCACCCCTCCACTTT. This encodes CASSESRLHNSPLHF.

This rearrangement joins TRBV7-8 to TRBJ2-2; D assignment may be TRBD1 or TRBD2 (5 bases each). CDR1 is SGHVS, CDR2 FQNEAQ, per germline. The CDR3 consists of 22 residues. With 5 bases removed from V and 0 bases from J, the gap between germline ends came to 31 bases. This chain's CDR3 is CASSDKAGTPGLTSANTGELFF. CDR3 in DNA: TGTGCCAGCAGCGATAAAGCCGGGACCCCAGGTTTGACATCCGCGAACACCGGGGAGCTGTTTTTT.

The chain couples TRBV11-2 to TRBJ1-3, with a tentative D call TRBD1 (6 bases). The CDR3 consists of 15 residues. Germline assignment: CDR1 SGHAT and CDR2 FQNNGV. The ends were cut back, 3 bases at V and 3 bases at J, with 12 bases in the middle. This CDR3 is CASSFQRGVGNTIYF. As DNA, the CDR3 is TGTGCCAGCAGCTTCCAGAGGGGGGTTGGAAACACCATATATTTT.

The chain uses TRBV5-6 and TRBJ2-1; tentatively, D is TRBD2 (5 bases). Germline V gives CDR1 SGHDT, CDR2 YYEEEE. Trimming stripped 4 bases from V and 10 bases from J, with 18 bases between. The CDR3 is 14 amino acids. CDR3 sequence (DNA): TGTGCCAGCAGCATAGGACTCCCCCCAAGGGAGCAGTTCTTC. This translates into CASSIGLPPREQFF.

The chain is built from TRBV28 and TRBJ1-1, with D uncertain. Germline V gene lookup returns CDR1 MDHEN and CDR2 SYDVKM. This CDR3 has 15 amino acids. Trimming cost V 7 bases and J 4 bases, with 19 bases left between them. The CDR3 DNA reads TGTGCCAGCACCATCACCCGGGCCGTTAGCACTGAAGCTTTCTTT. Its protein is CASTITRAVSTEAFF.

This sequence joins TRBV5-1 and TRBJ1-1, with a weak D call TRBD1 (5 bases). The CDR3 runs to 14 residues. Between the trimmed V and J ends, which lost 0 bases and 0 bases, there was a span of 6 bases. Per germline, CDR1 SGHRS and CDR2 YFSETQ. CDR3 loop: CASSLEQVNTEAFF. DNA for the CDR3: TGCGCCAGCAGCTTGGAACAGGTGAACACTGAAGCTTTCTTT.